This T cell receptor beta chain derives from a study of blood T cell repertoires in COVID-19. Across the study: In each case, the material was cDNA or gDNA derived from T cells, B-cell-depleted T cells, or PBMCs.

Profiling relied on immunoSEQ multiplex PCR, and the TCRdb table lists in-frame clones only, not all of them. The sample has roughly 300,000 clones, 83% seen once. V lost 8 bases, J lost 2 bases, and 7 bases stayed unmatched. Looked up from germline, CDR1 is LNHDA and CDR2 is SQIVND (reference sequence). This CDR3 spans 14 amino acids. The specimen sequenced was peripheral blood. The chain links TRBV19 to TRBJ2-3, with 7 bases fitting TRBD2. This receptor was taken from a woman aged 50 to 60 who had recovered from COVID-19. The CDR3 spells CASRQRELTDTQYF. The CDR3 nucleotides are TGTGCCAGTCGTCAGCGGGAACTCACAGATACGCAGTATTTT.